Here is one TCR beta chain with its context. Germline V CDR1 and CDR2: SGHKS, YYEKEE (reference sequence). The CDR3 is made up of 15 amino acids. V gave up 8 bases and J gave up 7 bases; unmatched junction bases: 13. Ex vivo total memory CD4+ samples were deeply sequenced, detecting one cell in 200,000. Clones were sequenced by immunoSEQ multiplex PCR, and TCRdb holds only the in-frame ones, with some missing. In the table there are tens of thousands of clones, approximately 84% of which are singletons. The sample belongs to a study of human CD4 T cells and Enterobacteriaceae. Memory CD4+ T cells were sorted as all CD4+ cells except CD45RA+CCR7+CD95- naive cells, over 95% pure. Blood from healthy donors was obtained in Switzerland from donation centers. Sorting first excluded CD8+, CD14+, CD16+, CD56+, CD19+ and CD25-bright cells.

V gene TRBV5-5 combines with J gene TRBJ2-1; 9 bases agree with TRBD2. This clonotype was sampled from a human donor in good health. The sequencing input was memory CD4+ T cells from blood. CDR3: CASLSGSLGGNEQFF. In DNA, the CDR3 is TGTGCCAGTCTTAGCGGGAGCTTGGGTGGAAATGAGCAGTTCTTC.